Shown below are 6 T cell receptor beta chains from a single sample sequenced in a study of cytomegalovirus exposure and HLA in healthy donors. The PCR made use of 60 Vbeta and 13 Jbeta primers. The repertoire was sequenced with immunoSEQ multiplex PCR; TCRdb's copy has only in-frame clones and lacks some. The top ten hold 2.5% to 3.5% of the sample, which has around 170,000 clones, over 70% seen once. The specimen sequenced was PBMCs. Receptor source: a woman aged 45-60 years in good health and CMV-seropositive.

The chain joins TRBV19 to TRBJ1-1; 7 positions match TRBD1. After removal of 4 bases from V and 1 base from J, the junction contained 6 bases not matched to a gene. This CDR3 contains 15 residues. Germline V gives CDR1 LNHDA, CDR2 SQIVND (reference sequence). The CDR3 spells CASSRQGVGNTEAFF. CDR3 coding DNA: TGTGCCAGTAGTAGGCAGGGGGTAGGGAACACTGAAGCTTTCTTT.

This chain uses TRBV15 with TRBJ2-2; possible D gene TRBD2, 6 bases. CDR3 size: 14 residues. Trimming removed 4 bases at V and 5 bases at J, with 11 bases between. CDR1 LNHNV and CDR2 YYDKDF come from the germline V gene (reference sequence). CDR3 protein: CATSIFGRTGELFF. The CDR3 nucleotides read TGTGCCACCAGCATTTTTGGGAGGACCGGGGAGCTGTTTTTT.

The gene calls are TRBV27 and TRBJ2-5; weak D call: TRBD1 (7 bases). The DNA end is a closer match to TRBJ2-7, so the J assignment may be wrong. Per the germline V gene, CDR1 is MNHEY and CDR2 is SMNVEV (reference sequence). This CDR3 spans 17 amino acids. CDR3 sequence reads: CASSLEVGAGGSYEQYF. Here the CDR3 DNA reads TGTGCCAGCAGTTTGGAGGTGGGAGCAGGGGGGTCCTACGAGCAGTACTTC.

The chain carries TRBV4-2 and TRBJ2-1; the match to TRBD1 covers 9 bases. The germline V gene encodes CDR1 LGHNA and CDR2 YNFKEQ. V lost 3 bases, J lost 9 bases, and 15 bases stayed unmatched. This CDR3 region has 17 residues. This CDR3 reads CASSQDLRDRVRGEQFF. CDR3 bases: TGTGCCAGCAGCCAGGACCTCCGGGACAGGGTACGAGGTGAGCAGTTCTTC.

Written as DNA, the CDR3 is TGTGCCAGCAGGTCGCAGGGGGCCGTGAGCTCCTACGAGCAGTACTTC. It codes for CASRSQGAVSSYEQYF. The chain couples TRBV28 to TRBJ2-7, with TRBD1 identical over 8 bases. V trimming: 6 bases; J trimming: 0 bases; junction bases outside the gene matches: 10. CDR1 is MDHEN, CDR2 SYDVKM, per germline. The CDR3 extends over 16 amino acids.

This chain uses TRBV30 with TRBJ1-2; weak D call: TRBD1 (5 bases). CDR1 GTSNPN and CDR2 SVGIG come from the germline V gene (reference sequence). Trimming stripped 0 bases from V and 3 bases from J, with 8 bases between. The CDR3 runs 13 residues. The CDR3, as DNA: TGTGCCTGGAGTGTACGCAGGGACTATGGCTACACCTTC. This sequence encodes CAWSVRRDYGYTF.